These 6 T cell receptor beta chains were all obtained from the same sample, sequenced in a study of identical twins. TCRdb ran MiXCR on the 5' RACE reads and lists one entry per CDR3 protein. Among 1.5 million to 2 million distinct CDR3 sequences, around 33% were seen once, and the ten largest hold 0.25% to 0.3%. Material for sequencing was cord blood. These receptors were collected from a newborn girl in good health.

The chain carries TRBV12-3 or TRBV12-4 and TRBJ2-3, with a weak D call TRBD1 (5 bases). The CDR3 is made up of 16 amino acids. Trimming removed 3 bases at V and 4 bases at J, with 17 bases between. The CDR3 nucleotides are TGTGCCAGCAGTTTGCGGCGTATCAGGGCACCAGATACGCAGTATTTT. Its protein is CASSLRRIRAPDTQYF.

This clonotype appeared a few times. V gene TRBV4-1 combines with J gene TRBJ2-5; TRBD2 aligns across 13 bases. Per germline, CDR1 MGHRA and CDR2 YSYEKL. CDR3 length: 17 residues. The J segment lost 2 bases and the V segment lost 1 base, leaving 4 bases of the junction unmatched. CDR3 amino acids: CASSQVLAGGRQETQYF. The DNA for the CDR3 is TGCGCCAGCAGCCAAGTACTAGCGGGAGGGCGACAAGAGACCCAGTACTTC.

The rearrangement uses TRBV12-3 or TRBV12-4 and TRBJ2-3; TRBD2 is a possible D gene (6 bases). This CDR3 is 14 amino acids long. Trimming removed 8 bases from V and 8 bases from J, with 20 bases in between. CDR3 sequence (DNA): TGTGCCAGCCGGAGGGACCTTGGGGCAGGTACGCAGTATTTT. It encodes CASRRDLGAGTQYF.

The chain links TRBV12-3 or TRBV12-4 to TRBJ2-5; 7 nucleotides align to TRBD2. The CDR3 loop spans 14 amino acids. V dropped 3 bases and J dropped 5; count of bases not matched to a gene: 6. The chain's CDR3 is CASSFREGMETQYF. The CDR3 DNA follows: TGTGCCAGCAGTTTTAGGGAGGGGATGGAGACCCAGTACTTC.

This clonotype occurred a few times. This sequence joins TRBV20-1 and TRBJ2-5; the match to TRBD2 covers 9 bases. Trimming at V came to 2 bases and at J to 7 bases, leaving 8 bases not matched to a gene. The CDR3 loop spans 14 amino acids. Germline CDR1 is DFQATT and CDR2 is SNEGSKA (reference sequence). Written as DNA, the CDR3 is TGCAGTGCTAGAATGGGACTAGCCCGCGCGACCCAGTACTTC. This sequence encodes CSARMGLARATQYF.

The chain links TRBV15 to TRBJ1-6, with D unclear. Deletions cut 4 bases from V and 6 bases from J, with 4 bases between. The germline CDR1 and CDR2 sequences are LNHNV and YYDKDF (reference sequence). The CDR3 runs to 12 residues. CDR3 DNA sequence: TGTGCCACCAGCACTGGTAATTCACCCCTCCACTTT. Its translation is CATSTGNSPLHF.